The sequence of this T cell receptor (beta chain) was determined in a study of blood T cells in healthy people across ages. Points from the study as a whole: Roughly linear age-related decline in beta diversity appeared, significant by age around 38.

With a J-beta primer mix and a sample-barcoded 5' primer, a second PCR ran about 7 to 11 cycles. TCRdb re-derived calls from the 5' RACE reads in MiXCR, one entry per CDR3 protein. The sample lists about 830,000 distinct CDR3 sequences; 58% were seen once. This clonotype turned up a few times. Its antigen is as yet unknown. The draw of peripheral blood yielded roughly 9.1 milliliters from each donor. The CDR3 is 14 residues long. J lost 4 bases, V lost 4 bases, and 5 bases had no gene match. The germline V gene has CDR1 SQVTM and CDR2 ANQGSEA. The rearrangement links TRBV29-1 to TRBJ2-1, with 9 nucleotides matching TRBD2. The sample consisted of blood. The sequence was collected from a man younger than 40 in good health. CDR3 region: CSVGGAGGYNEQFF. The CDR3 coding sequence is TGCAGCGTTGGTGGGGCGGGAGGGTACAATGAGCAGTTCTTC.